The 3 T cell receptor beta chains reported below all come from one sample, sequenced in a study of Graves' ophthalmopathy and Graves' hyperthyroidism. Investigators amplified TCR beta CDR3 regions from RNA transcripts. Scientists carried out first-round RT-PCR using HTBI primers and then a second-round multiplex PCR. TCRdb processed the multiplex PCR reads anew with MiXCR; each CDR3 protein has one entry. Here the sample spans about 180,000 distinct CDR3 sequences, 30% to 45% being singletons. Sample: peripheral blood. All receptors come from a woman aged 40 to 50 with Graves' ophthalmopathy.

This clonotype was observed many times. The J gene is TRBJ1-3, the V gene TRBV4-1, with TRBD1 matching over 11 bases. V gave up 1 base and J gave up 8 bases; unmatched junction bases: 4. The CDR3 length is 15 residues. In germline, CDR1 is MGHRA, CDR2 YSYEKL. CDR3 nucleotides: TGCGCCAGCAGCCAAGGGGACAGGGGGAAGGACACCATATATTTT. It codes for CASSQGDRGKDTIYF.

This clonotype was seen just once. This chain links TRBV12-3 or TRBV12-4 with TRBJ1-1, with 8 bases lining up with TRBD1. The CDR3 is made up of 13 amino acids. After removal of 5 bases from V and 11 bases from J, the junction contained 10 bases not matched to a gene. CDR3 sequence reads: CASSLDRGVEAFF. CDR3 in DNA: TGTGCCAGCAGTCTTGACAGGGGAGTCGAGGCTTTCTTT.

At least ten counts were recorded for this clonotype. CDR3 sequence reads: CATSRGTGVATEAFF. CDR3 in DNA: TGTGCCACCAGCAGAGGGACAGGGGTTGCAACTGAAGCTTTCTTT. The chain recombines TRBV15 with TRBJ1-1; 9 bases align to TRBD1. The V segment lost 1 base and the J segment 5 bases; nucleotides outside the gene matches: 5. Germline V lookup: CDR1 LNHNV, CDR2 YYDKDF (reference sequence). CDR3 length equals 15 residues.